The present T cell receptor beta chain was sequenced within a study of T cell changes during pregnancy in multiple sclerosis. Clones were read by immunoSEQ multiplex PCR, and TCRdb kept only the in-frame ones, dropping some. This table holds 40,000 to 55,000 clones, 75% to 95% found once. This clone was found a few times. V lost 3 bases to trimming and J lost 6 bases, with 8 bases between them. CDR1 SQVTM and CDR2 ANQGSEA come from the germline V gene. This CDR3 has 11 amino acids. This chain uses TRBV29-1 with TRBJ1-1; D is possibly TRBD1 (5 bases). The sequencing used CD4+ T cells from peripheral blood mononuclear cells, collected before pregnancy. The receptor comes from a female donor with multiple sclerosis, enrolled in a pregnancy study. The CDR3 protein is CSVDRASEAFF. For the CDR3, the DNA is TGCAGCGTTGACAGGGCCTCTGAAGCTTTCTTT.